The TCR beta chain described here comes from a study of blood T cell repertoires in COVID-19. Study in general: Collection of acute and convalescent COVID-19 samples took place in the United States, Italy and Spain. In each case, the material was cDNA or gDNA derived from T cells, B-cell-depleted T cells, or PBMCs.

Methods used by the authors: For nucleated cells, counts were estimated from reference gene primer amplification. The table came from immunoSEQ multiplex PCR; TCRdb's copy has only in-frame clones and leaves some out. V, J and clone size derive from that table, while D and trimming were established from the DNA sequence. The sample lists fewer than 70,000 clones, 60% to 85% occurring once. Per germline, CDR1 GTSNPN and CDR2 SVGIG (reference sequence). The CDR3 runs 16 residues. The trim removed 2 bases at V and 2 bases at J, leaving 11 bases unmatched. The sample was peripheral blood. The gene calls are TRBV30 and TRBJ2-7; TRBD1 agrees at 8 bases. This sequence originates from a human donor in a cohort sampled during active COVID-19. DNA for the CDR3: TGTGCCTGGAGTCCCCATCAGGGACAGGTAACCTACGAGCAGTACTTC. Encoded protein: CAWSPHQGQVTYEQYF.